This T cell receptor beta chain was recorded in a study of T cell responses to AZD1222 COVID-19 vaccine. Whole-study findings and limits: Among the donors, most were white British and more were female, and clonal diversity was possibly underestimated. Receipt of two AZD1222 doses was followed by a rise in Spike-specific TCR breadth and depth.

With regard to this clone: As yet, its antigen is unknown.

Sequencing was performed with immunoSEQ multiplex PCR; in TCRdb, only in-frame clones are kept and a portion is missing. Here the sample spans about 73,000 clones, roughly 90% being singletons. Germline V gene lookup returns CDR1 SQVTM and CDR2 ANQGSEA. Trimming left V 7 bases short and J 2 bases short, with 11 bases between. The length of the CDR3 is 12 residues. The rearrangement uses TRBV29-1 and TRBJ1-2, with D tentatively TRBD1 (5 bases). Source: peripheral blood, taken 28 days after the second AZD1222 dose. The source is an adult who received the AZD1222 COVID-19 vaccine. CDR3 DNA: TGCAGCGCTGGGGCCTCAAACTATGGCTACACCTTC. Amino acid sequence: CSAGASNYGYTF.